Below, one T cell receptor beta chain is given with its context. These data come from a study of OX40 agonist ivuxolimab in advanced cancers. Assay used: immunoSEQ multiplex PCR; TCRdb lists only in-frame clones, some missing. The table has around 92,000 clones, around 84% seen once; the top ten hold roughly 2.5%. V dropped 5 bases and J dropped 9; count of bases not matched to a gene: 5. There are 14 residues in the CDR3. Looked up from germline, CDR1 is SNHLY and CDR2 is FYNNEI. Sequences were derived from CD4+ or CD8+ T cells sorted from blood, sampled in a trial of the OX40 agonist ivuxolimab. V is TRBV2 and J is TRBJ1-6, with 9 bases identical to TRBD1. The clonotype originates from an adult with an advanced solid tumor such as melanoma, head and neck, liver or kidney cancer. Here the CDR3 reads CASSSTGGGSPLHF. DNA for the CDR3: TGTGCCAGCAGTTCGACAGGGGGTGGTTCACCCCTCCACTTT.